These 6 T cell receptor beta chains came from one sample sequenced in a study of blood T cell repertoires in COVID-19 (dated by TCRdb to 2020 to 2021). Library preparation employed the immunoSEQ multiplex PCR assay. The immuneACCESS repertoire file appears here via TCRdb, limited to in-frame rearrangements. These files lack a portion of the clones; in checked studies, under half of the deficit traces to unresolved V genes, and the cause of the others is not known. The sample contains a few hundred thousand clones, about 90% of them found a single time. In total, the top ten clones hold 9.5% to 13% of the sample. The material sequenced was peripheral blood. The receptors derive from a woman in her 70s with COVID-19, enrolled during active disease.

This chain connects TRBV5-4 to TRBJ2-7; D gene unclear. V was trimmed by 4 bases and J by 3 bases, leaving 8 bases between them. This CDR3 contains 12 residues. The V gene's germline CDR1 is SGHNT and CDR2 YYREEE (reference sequence). The CDR3 region is CASSLDGYEQYF. DNA of the CDR3: TGTGCCAGCAGCCTGGACGGCTACGAGCAGTACTTC. The full variable domain, in which reference TRBV5-4 and TRBJ2-7 provide the parts outside the CDR3, is ETGVTQSPTHLIKTRGQQVTLRCSSQSGHNTVSWYQQALGQGPQFIFQYYREEENGRGNFPPRFSGLQFPNYSSELNVNALELDDSALYLCASSLDGYEQYFGPGTRLTVT.

This clone was observed a single time. The rearrangement uses TRBV5-1 and TRBJ1-2, with TRBD1 matching 8 bases. Trimming removed 4 bases from V and 6 bases from J; junction bases left unmatched: 5. This CDR3 spans 13 amino acids. Germline CDR1 reads SGHRS; CDR2 reads YFSETQ. CDR3 in amino acids: CASSGQGWDGYTF. The CDR3 nucleotides read TGCGCCAGCAGCGGACAGGGCTGGGATGGCTACACCTTC. The entire variable domain, with the rest obtained from reference TRBV5-1 and TRBJ1-2, is as follows: KAGVTQTPRYLIKTRGQQVTLSCSPISGHRSVSWYQQTPGQGLQFLFEYFSETQRNKGNFPGRFSGRQFSNSRSEMNVSTLELGDSALYLCASSGQGWDGYTFGSGTRLTVV.

In its sample, this clone was seen a few times. This CDR3 is also generated by other DNA sequences in the sample. The chain recombines TRBV28 with TRBJ1-4, with D unclear. Germline CDR1 MDHEN, CDR2 SYDVKM. The CDR3 has 11 residues. Trimming took 6 bases from V and 4 from J, leaving 3 bases between them. The CDR3, as DNA: TGTGCCAGCAGCCATAATGAAAAACTGTTTTTT. Translated, it gives CASSHNEKLFF.

The chain has TRBV11-2 and TRBJ2-1, with D maybe TRBD2 (6 bases). Germline V gene sequence: CDR1 SGHAT, CDR2 FQNNGV. The V gene lost 5 bases and the J gene lost 1 base, with 12 bases spanning the gap. The CDR3 loop spans 15 amino acids. This CDR3 reads CASSVSEGSYNEQFF. DNA of the CDR3: TGTGCCAGCAGCGTTTCGGAGGGGTCCTACAATGAGCAGTTCTTC.

The rearrangement uses TRBV5-1 and TRBJ2-7, with D possibly being TRBD2 (5 bases). V was cut by 0 bases and J by 6 bases, with 16 bases left in between. The CDR3 is 15 residues long. The germline V gene encodes CDR1 SGHRS and CDR2 YFSETQ. CDR3 sequence: CASSLAAGSAGEQYF. The CDR3 region has the DNA TGCGCCAGCAGCTTGGCCGCTGGGAGTGCCGGCGAGCAGTACTTC.

The chain links TRBV11-2 to TRBJ2-1; TRBD2 aligns across 12 bases. With V trimmed by 5 bases and J by 8 bases, 10 bases remained unmatched. This CDR3 comprises 16 residues. The germline V gene encodes CDR1 SGHAT and CDR2 FQNNGV. CDR3 sequence (DNA): TGTGCCAGCAGCCCGGCGACTAGCGGGAGTGCCGATGAGCAGTTCTTC. Translation gives CASSPATSGSADEQFF.